Listed below are T cell receptor beta chains from one sample, sequenced in a study of neurological immune-mediated disorders. MiXCR, run by TCRdb on the 5' RACE reads, gives a single entry per CDR3 protein. This sample has about 58,000 distinct CDR3 sequences, with 3% to 4% found just once. The sample was PBMCs. Receptor source: a woman in her sixties with multiple sclerosis. Each CDR3 is given with its conserved first and last residue. D genes are given only for firm matches. Clone size, where shown, is once, few, many, or a class for clones that have expanded.

clone_size,cdr3_length,v_call,d_call,j_call,cdr3_aa,cdr3_nt
many,14,TRBV25-1,-,TRBJ1-1,CASSVGGENTEAFF,TGTGCCAGCAGTGTGGGCGGGGAGAACACTGAAGCTTTCTTT
many,15,TRBV5-8,-,TRBJ1-4,CASSAGQRGSEKLFF,TGTGCCAGCAGCGCTGGACAGAGAGGGAGCGAAAAACTGTTTTTT
-,13,TRBV20-1,-,TRBJ1-6,CSDRGGWDSPLHF,TGCAGTGATAGAGGGGGGTGGGATTCACCCCTCCACTTT
many,14,TRBV5-1,TRBD1,TRBJ2-7,CASSFYRGQYEQYF,TGCGCCAGCAGCTTTTACAGGGGGCAATACGAGCAGTACTTC
many,12,TRBV5-1,TRBD2,TRBJ2-7,CASSAGAYEQYF,TGCGCCAGCAGCGCGGGGGCCTACGAGCAGTACTTC
many,15,TRBV12-3/TRBV12-4,-,TRBJ2-7,CASSSIIGGFGEQYF,TGTGCCAGCAGTTCAATAATAGGGGGATTCGGCGAGCAGTACTTC
few,14,TRBV12-3/TRBV12-4,-,TRBJ1-4,CASSFSGTPEKLFF,TGTGCCAGCAGTTTTTCCGGGACCCCTGAAAAACTGTTTTTT
many,11,TRBV6-2/TRBV6-3,-,TRBJ1-2,CASTTGYGYTF,TGTGCCAGCACCACAGGCTATGGCTACACCTTC
many,14,TRBV21-1,-,TRBJ1-6,CAGKDIAYNSPLHF,TGTGCCGGAAAGGATATCGCGTATAATTCACCCCTCCACTTT
many,14,TRBV7-2,TRBD1,TRBJ1-2,CASSLADRAHGYTF,TGTGCCAGCAGCTTAGCCGACAGGGCTCATGGCTACACCTTC
many,15,TRBV7-2,TRBD2,TRBJ2-5,CASSPQRGGGETQYF,TGTGCCAGCAGCCCCCAGCGGGGGGGAGGAGAGACCCAGTACTTC
many,15,TRBV20-1,TRBD1,TRBJ1-5,CSVSGTGAINQPQHF,TGCAGTGTCAGTGGCACAGGGGCCATCAATCAGCCCCAGCATTTT
-,13,TRBV20-1,-,TRBJ1-2,CSAMGGPNYGYTF,TGCAGTGCTATGGGGGGACCTAACTATGGCTACACCTTC
many,17,TRBV9,-,TRBJ1-2,CASSDTTRAAANYGYTF,TGTGCCAGCAGCGACACAACCAGGGCGGCGGCTAACTATGGCTACACCTTC
many,13,TRBV5-5,-,TRBJ1-2,CASSLLGGNGYTF,TGTGCCAGCAGCTTGTTAGGGGGAAATGGCTACACCTTC
-,14,TRBV5-1,TRBD1,TRBJ1-5,CASSRTGGNQPQRF,TGTGCCAGCAGCCGGACAGGGGGCAATCAGCCCCAGCGTTTT
many,13,TRBV28,-,TRBJ1-6,CASMDSLNSPLHF,TGTGCCAGCATGGACAGCCTTAATTCACCCCTCCACTTT
many,16,TRBV5-1,-,TRBJ1-2,CASSLDVGVVYYGYTF,TGCGCCAGCAGCTTGGACGTGGGGGTTGTATACTATGGCTACACCTTC
-,16,TRBV12-3/TRBV12-4,-,TRBJ2-3,CASSLLTFASTDTQYF,TGTGCCAGCAGTTTACTGACTTTTGCCTCCACAGATACGCAGTATTTT
many,11,TRBV20-1,-,TRBJ2-7,CSARFPYEQYF,TGCAGTGCAAGATTCCCCTACGAGCAGTACTTC
-,16,TRBV9,TRBD2,TRBJ2-1,CASSSRTSGSGIEQFF,TGTGCCAGCAGCTCTCGGACTAGCGGGAGTGGCATTGAGCAGTTCTTC
many,12,TRBV5-6,-,TRBJ1-1,CASSLAGFEAFF,TGTGCCAGCAGCTTGGCCGGATTTGAAGCTTTCTTT
medium-sized,14,TRBV7-9,-,TRBJ2-5,CASSLQEGAETQYF,TGTGCCAGCAGCTTACAGGAGGGGGCAGAGACCCAGTACTTC
many,14,TRBV29-1,-,TRBJ1-4,CSAWATATNEKLFF,TGCAGCGCCTGGGCTACAGCAACTAATGAAAAACTGTTTTTT
many,16,TRBV24-1,TRBD2,TRBJ2-1,CATSDIAGPSDPKQFF,TGTGCCACCAGTGACATAGCGGGCCCGAGTGACCCCAAGCAGTTCTTC
-,13,TRBV5-5,-,TRBJ1-1,CASSMDVFTEAFF,TGTGCCAGCAGCATGGACGTATTCACTGAAGCTTTCTTT
many,14,TRBV20-1,-,TRBJ1-1,CSVRVGEAHTEAFF,TGCAGTGTCAGGGTGGGGGAGGCCCACACTGAAGCTTTCTTT
many,18,TRBV28,-,TRBJ2-1,CASSLAARLAGAYNEQFF,TGTGCCAGCAGTTTAGCGGCTCGGCTAGCCGGGGCCTACAATGAGCAGTTCTTC
many,15,TRBV4-3,TRBD1,TRBJ2-2,CASSQDEGAPGELFF,TGCGCCAGCAGCCAGGACGAGGGGGCTCCCGGGGAGCTGTTTTTT
-,12,TRBV25-1,-,TRBJ1-1,CASSAGTSEAFF,TGTGCCAGCAGTGCTGGGACCTCTGAGGCTTTCTTT
many,13,TRBV25-1,-,TRBJ1-2,CASSPPGGYGYTF,TGTGCCAGCAGTCCCCCGGGAGGGTATGGCTACACCTTC
many,14,TRBV20-1,TRBD2,TRBJ2-7,CSAKLTSGPLEQYF,TGCAGTGCTAAGTTGACTAGCGGGCCTCTTGAGCAGTACTTC
many,15,TRBV5-1,-,TRBJ2-1,CASSLAGTPYNEQFF,TGCGCCAGCAGCTTGGCCGGGACACCCTACAATGAGCAGTTCTTC
-,17,TRBV27,-,TRBJ1-2,CASLFRDNDTTNYGYTF,TGTGCCAGCCTTTTCCGGGACAACGATACTACTAACTATGGCTACACCTTC
many,13,TRBV7-2,-,TRBJ1-2,CASSSPRAAGFTF,TGTGCCAGCAGCTCTCCAAGGGCCGCAGGGTTCACCTTC
many,14,TRBV7-2,-,TRBJ2-1,CASSLTRDNNEQFF,TGTGCCAGCAGCTTAACTCGGGACAACAATGAGCAGTTCTTC
many,13,TRBV12-3/TRBV12-4,-,TRBJ2-1,CASSSSEQAEQFF,TGTGCCAGCAGTTCCTCCGAACAGGCCGAGCAGTTCTTC
many,15,TRBV9,TRBD2,TRBJ2-1,CASSASGSSYNEQFF,TGTGCCAGCAGCGCTAGCGGGAGCTCCTACAATGAGCAGTTCTTC
many,15,TRBV4-2,-,TRBJ2-2,CASSQRGSGPGELFF,TGTGCCAGCAGCCAAAGAGGGTCAGGGCCCGGGGAGCTGTTTTTT
few,18,TRBV20-1,-,TRBJ1-1,CSAREQPTSGAPNTEAFF,TGCAGTGCTAGAGAGCAACCGACGTCAGGGGCACCCAACACTGAAGCTTTCTTT
many,17,TRBV5-1,TRBD1,TRBJ1-1,CASSFPGGTGGNTEAFF,TGCGCCAGCAGCTTCCCGGGTGGGACAGGGGGGAACACTGAAGCTTTCTTT
-,13,TRBV10-3,TRBD2,TRBJ2-1,CAIEAGDGNEQFF,TGTGCCATCGAAGCGGGAGACGGCAATGAGCAGTTCTTC
many,14,TRBV7-2,-,TRBJ1-1,CASSFGHSNTEAFF,TGTGCCAGCAGCTTCGGACACTCGAACACTGAAGCTTTCTTT
many,14,TRBV14,-,TRBJ2-5,CASSQVQLQETQYF,TGTGCCAGCAGCCAAGTACAGCTCCAAGAGACCCAGTACTTC
many,15,TRBV5-1,-,TRBJ2-1,CASSLRGLSVHEQFF,TGCGCCAGCAGCTTAAGGGGATTATCGGTCCATGAGCAGTTCTTC
many,15,TRBV7-9,TRBD2,TRBJ2-3,CASSSKSGGADTQYF,TGTGCCAGCAGCTCCAAAAGCGGGGGCGCAGATACGCAGTATTTT
-,15,TRBV29-1,-,TRBJ2-1,CSVEEDRTIYNEQFF,TGCAGCGTTGAAGAAGATAGGACCATTTACAATGAGCAGTTCTTC
many,14,TRBV12-3/TRBV12-4,-,TRBJ1-1,CASSLGGPNTEAFF,TGTGCCAGCAGTTTAGGTGGACCGAACACTGAAGCTTTCTTT
many,14,TRBV25-1,-,TRBJ2-5,CASRNHGGGETQYF,TGTGCCAGCCGTAACCACGGAGGTGGAGAGACCCAGTACTTC
many,13,TRBV12-3/TRBV12-4,-,TRBJ1-2,CASSSRDGYGYTF,TGTGCCAGCAGTTCTCGGGACGGCTATGGCTACACCTTC
few,14,TRBV7-9,-,TRBJ2-3,CASSPDLRTDTQYF,TGTGCCAGCAGCCCGGACCTGCGCACAGATACGCAGTATTTT
many,14,TRBV20-1,TRBD2,TRBJ2-3,CSGVRRGVSDTQYF,TGCAGTGGGGTGCGGCGGGGGGTCTCAGATACGCAGTATTTT
many,14,TRBV10-3,-,TRBJ1-6,CAISAEGGNSPLHF,TGTGCCATCAGTGCTGAGGGTGGGAATTCACCCCTCCACTTT
medium-sized,12,TRBV5-1,-,TRBJ2-2,CASSLYVGELFF,TGCGCCAGCAGCTTGTACGTCGGGGAGCTGTTTTTT
many,14,TRBV3-1,-,TRBJ2-3,CASNGLGRTDTQYF,TGTGCCAGCAACGGACTGGGACGCACAGATACGCAGTATTTT
many,18,TRBV20-1,TRBD1,TRBJ1-2,CSASGSGQRSIMGYGYTF,TGCAGTGCAAGCGGATCGGGACAGCGGAGTATAATGGGCTATGGCTACACCTTC
many,15,TRBV7-3,-,TRBJ2-1,CASSLYGSSYNEQFF,TGTGCCAGCAGTTTATACGGGAGCTCCTACAATGAGCAGTTCTTC
many,12,TRBV25-1,-,TRBJ2-5,CASSESQETQYF,TGTGCCAGCAGTGAATCACAAGAGACCCAGTACTTC
many,15,TRBV6-5,TRBD2,TRBJ2-3,CASSHGGAGTDTQYF,TGTGCCAGCAGCCACGGGGGGGCGGGCACAGATACGCAGTATTTT
few,14,TRBV9,-,TRBJ1-5,CASSPFLAGQPQHF,TGTGCCAGCAGCCCTTTTTTGGCAGGTCAGCCCCAGCATTTT